This T cell receptor beta chain comes out of a study of T-cell reconstitution after alpha-beta-depleted transplantation in children. Study-level points and caveats: Surviving recipient T cells and intrathymic progenitors accounted for some patients' high TCRbeta diversity at day 60. At around two months after transplant, the alpha-beta T cells were reportedly derived from several hundred expanded clones that came from non-depleted graft cells. After one year, T-cell counts and TCRbeta diversity mostly came from new T cells.

There are many counts of this clonotype. What it binds is unknown. CDR3 length: 16 residues. With 10 bases removed from V and 3 bases from J, the gap between germline ends came to 22 bases. CDR1 and CDR2 (germline): MNHNS, SASEGT. TCRbeta library preparation incorporated unique molecular identifiers. Using its own MiXCR run on the PCR reads, TCRdb lists one record per CDR3 protein. The data show approximately 300,000 distinct CDR3 sequences, with more than 9% seen just once and around 20% held by the top ten. The receptor was isolated from a male patient aged 2 to 10 who had a stem cell transplant for chronic granulomatous disease, so the T cells may come from the graft donor. The input for sequencing was peripheral blood, taken 180 days after TCRalphabeta/CD19-depleted stem cell transplant. The chain employs TRBV6-1 and TRBJ2-1; D is tentatively TRBD1 or TRBD2 (5 bases each). CDR3 residues: CATSLPGGPHYNEQFF. In DNA form, the CDR3 reads TGTGCCACAAGTCTCCCTGGGGGTCCGCACTACAATGAGCAGTTCTTC.